This TCR beta chain derives from a study of blood T cell repertoires in COVID-19. This table comes from immunoSEQ multiplex PCR, and its TCRdb copy is limited to in-frame clones, with some not included. The sample shows around 210,000 clones, around nine tenths of them seen only once. The germline CDR1 and CDR2 sequences are LNHDA and SQIVND (reference sequence). V lost 4 bases to trimming and J lost 4 bases, with 10 bases between them. The CDR3 has 14 amino acids. The material sequenced was peripheral blood. The receptor was isolated from a man between 45 and 60 years old with COVID-19, enrolled during active disease. V gene TRBV19 combines with J gene TRBJ2-2; D is unresolved. The CDR3 here is CASSSLLITGELFF. Written as DNA, the CDR3 is TGTGCCAGTAGTAGTCTGCTAATCACCGGGGAGCTGTTTTTT.